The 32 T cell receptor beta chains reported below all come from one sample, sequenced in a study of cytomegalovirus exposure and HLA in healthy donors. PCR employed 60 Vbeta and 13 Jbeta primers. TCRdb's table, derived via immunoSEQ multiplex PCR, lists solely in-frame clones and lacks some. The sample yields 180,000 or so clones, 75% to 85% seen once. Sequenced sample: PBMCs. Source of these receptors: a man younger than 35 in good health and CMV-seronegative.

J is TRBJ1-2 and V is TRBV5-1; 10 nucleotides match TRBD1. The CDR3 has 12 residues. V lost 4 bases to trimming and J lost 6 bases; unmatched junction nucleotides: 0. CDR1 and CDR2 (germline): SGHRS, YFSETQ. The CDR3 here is CASSGQGDGYTF. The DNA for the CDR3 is TGCGCCAGCAGCGGACAGGGGGATGGCTACACCTTC.

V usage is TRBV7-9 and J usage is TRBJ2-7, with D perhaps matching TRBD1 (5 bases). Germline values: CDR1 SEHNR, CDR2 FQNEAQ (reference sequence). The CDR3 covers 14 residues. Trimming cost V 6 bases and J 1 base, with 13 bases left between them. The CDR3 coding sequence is TGTGCCAGCAGACTCGACAGTGAATCCTACGAGCAGTACTTC. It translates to CASRLDSESYEQYF.

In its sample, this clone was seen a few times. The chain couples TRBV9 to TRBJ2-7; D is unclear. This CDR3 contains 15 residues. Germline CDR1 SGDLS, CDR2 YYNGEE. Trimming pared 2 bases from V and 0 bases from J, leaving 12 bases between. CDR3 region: CASSVNSASSYEQYF. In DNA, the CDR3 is TGTGCCAGCAGCGTGAATTCGGCTAGCTCCTACGAGCAGTACTTC. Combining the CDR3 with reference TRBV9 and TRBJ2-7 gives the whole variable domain DSGVTQTPKHLITATGQRVTLRCSPRSGDLSVYWYQQSLDQGLQFLIQYYNGEERAKGNILERFSAQQFPDLHSELNLSSLELGDSALYFCASSVNSASSYEQYFGPGTRLTVT.

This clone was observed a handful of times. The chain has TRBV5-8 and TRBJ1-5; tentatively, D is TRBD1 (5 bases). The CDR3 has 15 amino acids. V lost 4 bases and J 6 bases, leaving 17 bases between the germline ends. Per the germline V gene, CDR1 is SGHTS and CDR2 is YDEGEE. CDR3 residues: CASSSGTGPGQPQHF. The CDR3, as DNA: TGTGCCAGCAGCAGCGGGACTGGCCCTGGTCAGCCCCAGCATTTT. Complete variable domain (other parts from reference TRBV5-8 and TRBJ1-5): EAGVTQSPTHLIKTRGQQATLRCSPISGHTSVYWYQQALGLGLQFLLWYDEGEERNRGNFPPRFSGRQFPNYSSELNVNALELEDSALYLCASSSGTGPGQPQHFGDGTRLSIL.

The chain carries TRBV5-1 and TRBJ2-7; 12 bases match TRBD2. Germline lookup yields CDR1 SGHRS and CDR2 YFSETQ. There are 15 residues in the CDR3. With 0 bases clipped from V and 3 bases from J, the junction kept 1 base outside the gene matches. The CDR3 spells CASSLGTSGIYEQYF. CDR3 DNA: TGCGCCAGCAGCTTGGGGACTAGCGGGATCTACGAGCAGTACTTC.

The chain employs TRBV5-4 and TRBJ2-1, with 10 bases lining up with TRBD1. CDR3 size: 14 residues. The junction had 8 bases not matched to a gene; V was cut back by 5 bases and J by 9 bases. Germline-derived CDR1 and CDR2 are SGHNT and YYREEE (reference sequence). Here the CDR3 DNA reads TGTGCCAGCAGGATAGACAGGGGGCTGGGTGAGCAGTTCTTC. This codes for CASRIDRGLGEQFF. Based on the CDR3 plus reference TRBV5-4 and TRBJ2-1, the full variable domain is ETGVTQSPTHLIKTRGQQVTLRCSSQSGHNTVSWYQQALGQGPQFIFQYYREEENGRGNFPPRFSGLQFPNYSSELNVNALELDDSALYLCASRIDRGLGEQFFGPGTRLTVL.

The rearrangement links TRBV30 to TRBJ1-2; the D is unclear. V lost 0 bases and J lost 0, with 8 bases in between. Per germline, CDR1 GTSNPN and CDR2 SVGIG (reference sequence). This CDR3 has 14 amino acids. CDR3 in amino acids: CAWSVVLANYGYTF. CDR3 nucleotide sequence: TGTGCCTGGAGTGTCGTTCTAGCTAACTATGGCTACACCTTC.

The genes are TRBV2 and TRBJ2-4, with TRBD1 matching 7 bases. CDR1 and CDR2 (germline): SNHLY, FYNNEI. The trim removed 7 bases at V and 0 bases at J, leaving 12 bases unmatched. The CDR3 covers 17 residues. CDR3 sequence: CASTGRGIALAKNIQYF. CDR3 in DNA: TGTGCCAGCACGGGCAGGGGGATTGCCCTAGCCAAAAACATTCAGTACTTC.

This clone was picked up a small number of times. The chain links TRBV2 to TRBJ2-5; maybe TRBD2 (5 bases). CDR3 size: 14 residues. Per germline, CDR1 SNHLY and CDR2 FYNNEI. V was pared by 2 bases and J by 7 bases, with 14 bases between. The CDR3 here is CASSELGVTGTQYF. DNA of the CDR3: TGTGCCAGCAGTGAATTGGGAGTAACGGGGACCCAGTACTTC.

CDR3 sequence (DNA): TGTGCCATCAGTGGACTAGCCGGTGAGACCCAGTACTTC. Protein sequence: CAISGLAGETQYF. The chain recombines TRBV10-3 with TRBJ2-5, with 7 bases that match TRBD2. V lost 4 bases to trimming and J lost 5 bases; unmatched junction nucleotides: 4. This CDR3 is 13 amino acids long. Germline V gene lookup returns CDR1 ENHRY and CDR2 SYGVKD.

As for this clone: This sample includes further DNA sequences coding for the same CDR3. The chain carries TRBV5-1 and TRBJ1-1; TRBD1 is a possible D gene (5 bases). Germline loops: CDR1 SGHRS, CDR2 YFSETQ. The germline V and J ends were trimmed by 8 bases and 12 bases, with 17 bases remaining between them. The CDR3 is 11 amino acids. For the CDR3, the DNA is TGCGCCAGTAGCGGGGCGAGGCAAACTTTCTTT. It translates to CASSGARQTFF.

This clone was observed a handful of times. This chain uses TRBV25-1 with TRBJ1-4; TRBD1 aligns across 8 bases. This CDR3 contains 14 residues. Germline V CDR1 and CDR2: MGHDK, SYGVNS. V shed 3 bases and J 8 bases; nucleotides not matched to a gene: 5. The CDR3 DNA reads TGTGCCAGCAGTGATTTAACAGGGGGGGAAAAACTGTTTTTT. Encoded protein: CASSDLTGGEKLFF.

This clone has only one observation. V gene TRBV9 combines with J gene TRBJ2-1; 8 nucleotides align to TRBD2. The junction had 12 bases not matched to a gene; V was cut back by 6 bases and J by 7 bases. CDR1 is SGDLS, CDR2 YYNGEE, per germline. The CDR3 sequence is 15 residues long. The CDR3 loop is CASNPILAAENEQFF. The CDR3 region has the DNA TGTGCCAGCAACCCCATACTAGCGGCTGAAAATGAGCAGTTCTTC. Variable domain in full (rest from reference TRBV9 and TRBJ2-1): DSGVTQTPKHLITATGQRVTLRCSPRSGDLSVYWYQQSLDQGLQFLIQYYNGEERAKGNILERFSAQQFPDLHSELNLSSLELGDSALYFCASNPILAAENEQFFGPGTRLTVL.

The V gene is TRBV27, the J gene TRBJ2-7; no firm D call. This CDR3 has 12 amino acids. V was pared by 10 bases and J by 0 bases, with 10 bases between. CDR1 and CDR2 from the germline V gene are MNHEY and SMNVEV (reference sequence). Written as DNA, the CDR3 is TGTGCCACCTTCTCGAGCTCCTACGAGCAGTACTTC. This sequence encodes CATFSSSYEQYF.

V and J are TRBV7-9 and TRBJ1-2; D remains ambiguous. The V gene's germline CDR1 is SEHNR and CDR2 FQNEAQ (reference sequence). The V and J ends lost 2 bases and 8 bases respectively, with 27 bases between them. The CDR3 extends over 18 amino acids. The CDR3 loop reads CASSLSLAPSLGGKGYTF. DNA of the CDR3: TGTGCCAGCAGCTTATCACTAGCCCCCAGCCTGGGCGGAAAAGGCTACACCTTC. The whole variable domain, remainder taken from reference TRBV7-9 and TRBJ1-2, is DTGVSQNPRHKITKRGQNVTFRCDPISEHNRLYWYRQTLGQGPEFLTYFQNEAQLEKSRLLSDRFSAERPKGSFSTLEIQRTEQGDSAMYLCASSLSLAPSLGGKGYTFGSGTRLTVV.

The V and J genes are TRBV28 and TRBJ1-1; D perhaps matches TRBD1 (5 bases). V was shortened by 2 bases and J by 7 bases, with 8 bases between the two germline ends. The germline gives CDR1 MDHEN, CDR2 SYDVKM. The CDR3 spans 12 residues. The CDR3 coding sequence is TGTGCCAGCAGTTTAGGGCAGGGTGAAGCTTTCTTT. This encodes CASSLGQGEAFF.

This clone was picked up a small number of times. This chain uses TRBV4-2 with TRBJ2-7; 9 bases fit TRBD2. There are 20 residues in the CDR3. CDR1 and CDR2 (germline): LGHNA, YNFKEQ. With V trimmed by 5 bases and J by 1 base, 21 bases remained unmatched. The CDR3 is CASSKTPPVAGEGRSYEQYF. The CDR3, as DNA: TGTGCCAGCAGCAAGACCCCCCCGGTAGCGGGAGAAGGAAGATCCTACGAGCAGTACTTC.

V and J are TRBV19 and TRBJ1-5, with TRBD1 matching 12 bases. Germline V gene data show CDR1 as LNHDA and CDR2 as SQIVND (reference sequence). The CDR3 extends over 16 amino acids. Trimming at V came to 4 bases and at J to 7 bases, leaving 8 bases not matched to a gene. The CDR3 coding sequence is TGTGCCAGTAGTACGAGGGACAGGGGGCTAATCCAGCCCCAGCATTTT. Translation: CASSTRDRGLIQPQHF.

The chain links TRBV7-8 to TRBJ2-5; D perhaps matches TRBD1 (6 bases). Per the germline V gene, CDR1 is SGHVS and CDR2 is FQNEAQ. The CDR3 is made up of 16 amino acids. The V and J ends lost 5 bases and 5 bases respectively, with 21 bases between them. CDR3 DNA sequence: TGTGCCAGCAGCCCCGGGTGGGGGCGGCAAGGGGAGACCCAGTACTTC. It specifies CASSPGWGRQGETQYF. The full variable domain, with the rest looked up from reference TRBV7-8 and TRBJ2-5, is GAGVSQSPRYKVAKRGQDVALRCDPISGHVSLFWYQQALGQGPEFLTYFQNEAQLDKSGLPSDRFFAERPEGSVSTLKIQRTQQEDSAVYLCASSPGWGRQGETQYFGPGTRLLVL.

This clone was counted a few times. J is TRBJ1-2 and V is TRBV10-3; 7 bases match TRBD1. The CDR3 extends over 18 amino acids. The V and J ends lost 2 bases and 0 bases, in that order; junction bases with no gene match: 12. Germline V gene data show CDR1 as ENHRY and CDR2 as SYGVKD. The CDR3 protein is CAISESRDSPGANYGYTF. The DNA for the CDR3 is TGTGCCATCAGTGAGAGCCGGGACAGTCCTGGGGCTAACTATGGCTACACCTTC.

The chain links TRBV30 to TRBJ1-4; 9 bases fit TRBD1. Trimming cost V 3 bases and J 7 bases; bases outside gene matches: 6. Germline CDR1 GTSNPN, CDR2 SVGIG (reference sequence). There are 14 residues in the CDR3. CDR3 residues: CAWSGGTGPEKLFF. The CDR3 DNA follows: TGTGCCTGGAGCGGGGGGACAGGGCCTGAAAAACTGTTTTTT. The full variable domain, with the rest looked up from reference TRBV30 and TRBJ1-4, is SQTIHQWPATLVQPVGSPLSLECTVEGTSNPNLYWYRQAAGRGLQLLFYSVGIGQISSEVPQNLSASRPQDRQFILSSKKLLLSDSGFYLCAWSGGTGPEKLFFGSGTQLSVL.

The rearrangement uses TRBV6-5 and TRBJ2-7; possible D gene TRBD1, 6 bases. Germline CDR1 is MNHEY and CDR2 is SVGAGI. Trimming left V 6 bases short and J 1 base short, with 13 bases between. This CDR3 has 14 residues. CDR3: CASRLQGISYEQYF. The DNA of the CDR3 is TGTGCCAGCAGGCTCCAGGGGATATCCTACGAGCAGTACTTC.

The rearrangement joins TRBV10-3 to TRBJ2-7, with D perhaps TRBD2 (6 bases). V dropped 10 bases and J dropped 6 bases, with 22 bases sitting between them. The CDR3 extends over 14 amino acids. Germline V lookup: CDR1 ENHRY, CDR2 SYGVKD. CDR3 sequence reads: CASVRGPREFEQYF. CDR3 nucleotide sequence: TGTGCCAGCGTTCGCGGGCCCCGGGAGTTCGAGCAGTACTTC.

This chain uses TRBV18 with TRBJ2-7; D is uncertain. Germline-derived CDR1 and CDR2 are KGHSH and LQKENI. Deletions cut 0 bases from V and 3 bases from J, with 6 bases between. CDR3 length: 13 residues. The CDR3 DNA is TGTGCCAGCTCACCACCGAGTATCTACGAGCAGTACTTC. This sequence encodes CASSPPSIYEQYF.

As DNA, the CDR3 is TGTGCCAGCAGTTGGGCTAGCGTAAGCACAGATACGCAGTATTTT. Residues: CASSWASVSTDTQYF. The chain employs TRBV6-6 and TRBJ2-3, with D possibly TRBD2 on 6 matching bases. The CDR3 consists of 15 residues. V gave up 4 bases and J gave up 0 bases, with 11 bases separating them. Germline CDR1 MNHNY, CDR2 SVGAGI (reference sequence).

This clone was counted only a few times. The CDR3, as DNA: TGTGCCTGGAGTGCCCCCGGACTAGCGGGAGGTGGTGAGCAGTTCTTC. This codes for CAWSAPGLAGGGEQFF. This chain uses TRBV30 with TRBJ2-1; 14 positions match TRBD2. The CDR3 has 16 amino acids. V lost 1 base and J lost 9; bases outside the gene matches: 8. Germline CDR1 is GTSNPN and CDR2 is SVGIG (reference sequence).

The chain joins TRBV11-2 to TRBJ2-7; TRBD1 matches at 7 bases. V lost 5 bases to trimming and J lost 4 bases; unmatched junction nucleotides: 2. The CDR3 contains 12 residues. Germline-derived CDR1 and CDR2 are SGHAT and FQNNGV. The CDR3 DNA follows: TGTGCCAGCAGCCTGACAGGGTACGAGCAGTACTTC. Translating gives CASSLTGYEQYF. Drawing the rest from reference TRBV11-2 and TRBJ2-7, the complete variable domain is EAGVAQSPRYKIIEKRQSVAFWCNPISGHATLYWYQQILGQGPKLLIQFQNNGVVDDSQLPKDRFSAERLKGVDSTLKIQPAKLEDSAVYLCASSLTGYEQYFGPGTRLTVT.

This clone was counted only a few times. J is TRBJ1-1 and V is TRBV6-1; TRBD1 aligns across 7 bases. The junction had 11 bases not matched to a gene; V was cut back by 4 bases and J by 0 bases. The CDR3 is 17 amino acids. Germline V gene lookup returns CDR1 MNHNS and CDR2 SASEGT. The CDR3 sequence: CASSGLPGQLMNTEAFF. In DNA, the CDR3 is TGTGCCAGCAGTGGGCTCCCGGGACAGCTAATGAACACTGAAGCTTTCTTT.

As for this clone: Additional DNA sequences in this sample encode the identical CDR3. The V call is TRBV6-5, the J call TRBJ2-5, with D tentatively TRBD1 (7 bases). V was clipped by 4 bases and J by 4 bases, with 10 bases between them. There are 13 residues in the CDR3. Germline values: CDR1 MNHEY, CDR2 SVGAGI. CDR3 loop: CASSSGGRETQYF. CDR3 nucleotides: TGTGCCAGCAGTTCAGGGGGGAGAGAGACCCAGTACTTC.

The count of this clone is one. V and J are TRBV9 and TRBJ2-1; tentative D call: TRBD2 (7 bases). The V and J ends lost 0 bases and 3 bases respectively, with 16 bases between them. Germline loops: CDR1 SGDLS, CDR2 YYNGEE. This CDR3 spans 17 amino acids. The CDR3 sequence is CASSVGGGRAYYNEQFF. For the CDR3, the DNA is TGTGCCAGCAGCGTAGGGGGGGGCAGGGCCTACTACAATGAGCAGTTCTTC.

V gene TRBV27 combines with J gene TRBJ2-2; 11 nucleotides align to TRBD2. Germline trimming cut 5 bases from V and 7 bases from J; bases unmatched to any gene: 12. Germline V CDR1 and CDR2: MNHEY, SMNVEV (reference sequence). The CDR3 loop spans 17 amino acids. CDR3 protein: CASSPFGTSGVGGELFF. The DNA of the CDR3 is TGTGCCAGCAGTCCATTCGGGACTAGCGGTGTTGGCGGGGAGCTGTTTTTT.

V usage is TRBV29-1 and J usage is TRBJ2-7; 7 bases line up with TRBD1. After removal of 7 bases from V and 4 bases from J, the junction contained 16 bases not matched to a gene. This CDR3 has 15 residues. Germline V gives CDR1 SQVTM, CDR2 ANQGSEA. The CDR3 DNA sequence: TGCAGCGGAGGGGGCCTACAGGGGCCGGGTTACGAGCAGTACTTC. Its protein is CSGGGLQGPGYEQYF.